These T cell receptor beta chains were read from a single sample in a study of identical twins. One entry per CDR3 protein, called by TCRdb with MiXCR from the 5' RACE reads. This table has 240,000 or so distinct CDR3 sequences, about an eighth appearing once. In addition, the sample was reused for a study of yellow fever vaccine responses in identical twins.

Sample: memory (CD45RO+) T cells sorted from blood. Receptor source: a woman aged 18-29 years in good health. The conserved cysteine and the conserved F or W are not part of the CDR3 here.

cdr3_aa	v_call	j_call
ASSPGSVGTEAF	TRBV18	TRBJ1-1
ASSQDGAGGPGDTQY	TRBV3-1	TRBJ2-3
ASSLVSKTQY	TRBV11-2	TRBJ2-5
SAHASGGRGGNEQF	TRBV20-1	TRBJ2-1
SVSAGQGLGQH	TRBV29-1	TRBJ1-5
SPPGTSPWEQY	TRBV20-1	TRBJ2-7
ASSFGLNTEAF	TRBV5-1	TRBJ1-1
ASSLTSTGVRY	TRBV6-6	TRBJ2-7
ASSYGQLNSPLH	TRBV6-5	TRBJ1-6
ASSLYLAGTGELF	TRBV5-1	TRBJ2-2